A single sample is the source of the 31 T cell receptor beta chains below, sequenced in a study of T cells in localized non-small cell lung cancer. Measured with immunoSEQ multiplex PCR; TCRdb has only the in-frame clones, and not every one. Altogether 70,000 to 100,000 clones are present, 80% being singletons, with the ten largest covering nearly 9.5%. The sequences come from peripheral blood, collected before any cancer treatment. The origin of the receptors is a female donor of 60 years or more with stage I lung adenocarcinoma.

CDR3 DNA: TGTGCCAGCAGCCAAGGAACAGACAATGAGCAGTTCTTC. The encoded protein is CASSQGTDNEQFF. The chain combines TRBV4-2 with TRBJ2-1; no reliable D call. V was pared by 1 base and J by 5 bases, with 6 bases between. The CDR3 is made up of 13 amino acids. Germline assignment: CDR1 LGHNA and CDR2 YNFKEQ.

The J gene is TRBJ2-7, the V gene TRBV5-5; 9 bases match TRBD2. Germline assignment: CDR1 SGHKS and CDR2 YYEKEE (reference sequence). V lost 1 base to trimming and J lost 3 bases; unmatched junction nucleotides: 11. This CDR3 is 17 amino acids long. In DNA form, the CDR3 reads TGTGCCAGCAGCTTGACTAGCGGGCTTCGTCCGAACTACGAGCAGTACTTC. Its translation: CASSLTSGLRPNYEQYF.

The chain's CDR3 is CASSEGGGAVYGYTF. In nucleotides, the CDR3 is TGTGCCAGCAGTGAAGGCGGGGGGGCGGTCTATGGCTACACCTTC. This rearrangement joins TRBV6-1 to TRBJ1-2; weak D call: TRBD1 (6 bases). The CDR3 contains 15 residues. Trimming removed 1 base at V and 4 bases at J, with 13 bases between. The germline V gene encodes CDR1 MNHNS and CDR2 SASEGT.

This clone rates as large. The V gene is TRBV19, the J gene TRBJ2-1; D unclear. Germline CDR1 and CDR2: LNHDA and SQIVND (reference sequence). V was trimmed by 3 bases and J by 2 bases, leaving 11 bases between them. The CDR3 contains 15 residues. The CDR3 loop reads CASSIVLGPYNEQFF. Here the CDR3 DNA reads TGTGCCAGTAGTATCGTCCTAGGGCCCTACAATGAGCAGTTCTTC.

The V and J genes are TRBV6-5 and TRBJ1-6; possible D gene TRBD1, 5 bases. This CDR3 spans 14 amino acids. Trimming took 2 bases from V and 9 from J, leaving 11 bases between them. Germline loops: CDR1 MNHEY, CDR2 SVGAGI. Here the CDR3 reads CASSYEGIISPLHF. For the CDR3, the DNA is TGTGCCAGCAGTTACGAGGGGATTATTTCACCCCTCCACTTT.

V is TRBV5-4 and J is TRBJ1-1, with D unclear. Germline CDR1 is SGHNT and CDR2 is YYREEE (reference sequence). This CDR3 region has 12 residues. V shed 2 bases and J shed 1 base, with 3 bases lying between them. The DNA for the CDR3 is TGTGCCAGCAGCTTCTGGAACACTGAAGCTTTCTTT. Amino acid sequence: CASSFWNTEAFF.

The chain has TRBV5-1 and TRBJ2-3, with D possibly TRBD1 on 5 matching bases. Germline CDR1 SGHRS, CDR2 YFSETQ. The germline V and J ends were trimmed by 3 bases and 4 bases, with 15 bases remaining between them. The CDR3 runs to 15 residues. The CDR3 is CASSSNQGRADTQYF. CDR3 nucleotides: TGCGCCAGCAGCTCGAATCAGGGTAGGGCAGATACGCAGTATTTT.

As concerns this clone: Distinct nucleotide sequences in the sample also encode this CDR3. The chain employs TRBV7-9 and TRBJ2-3; no clear D gene. The germline gives CDR1 SEHNR, CDR2 FQNEAQ (reference sequence). This CDR3 has 12 amino acids. V gave up 4 bases and J gave up 1 base, with 3 bases separating them. The CDR3 region is CASSYRTDTQYF. The CDR3 bases are TGTGCCAGCAGCTACCGCACAGATACGCAGTATTTT.

The chain joins TRBV5-1 to TRBJ1-5, with a tentative D call TRBD1 (5 bases). The V end lost 3 bases, the J end lost 6 bases, and 19 bases lay between the germline ends. The CDR3 is 16 residues long. The V gene's germline CDR1 is SGHRS and CDR2 YFSETQ. The CDR3 here is CASSSNGGVQGQPQHF. The CDR3 nucleotides read TGCGCCAGCAGCTCCAACGGGGGGGTCCAGGGTCAGCCCCAGCATTTT.

This clone was seen more than once but under ten times. This chain links TRBV6-1 with TRBJ2-2; D remains unclear. The V end was cut by 4 bases, the J end by 5 bases, with 5 bases between. The CDR3 extends over 12 amino acids. Germline V gene lookup returns CDR1 MNHNS and CDR2 SASEGT. Here the CDR3 DNA reads TGTGCCAGCAGTGGGGTTACCGGGGAGCTGTTTTTT. Translated, it gives CASSGVTGELFF.

This clone has just a few counts. V is TRBV5-6 and J is TRBJ2-7; maybe TRBD1 (5 bases). The CDR3 is made up of 16 amino acids. Per germline, CDR1 SGHDT and CDR2 YYEEEE. V shed 2 bases and J shed 0 bases, with 15 bases lying between them. The CDR3: CASSLGATGLSYEQYF. The CDR3 coding sequence is TGTGCCAGCAGCTTAGGGGCAACAGGCCTCTCCTACGAGCAGTACTTC. Full variable domain (rest looked up from reference TRBV5-6 and TRBJ2-7): DAGVTQSPTHLIKTRGQQVTLRCSPKSGHDTVSWYQQALGQGPQFIFQYYEEEERQRGNFPDRFSGHQFPNYSSELNVNALLLGDSALYLCASSLGATGLSYEQYFGPGTRLTVT.

This clone has a handful of counts. The rearrangement links TRBV2 to TRBJ1-1; TRBD1 matches at 7 bases. The V gene end was trimmed by 1 base and the J gene end by 4 bases; junction bases not matched to a gene: 9. The germline CDR1 and CDR2 sequences are SNHLY and FYNNEI. The CDR3 has 16 residues. The CDR3 region has the DNA TGTGCCAGCAGTGAAGGACAGGGTGACGGCGGCACTGAAGCTTTCTTT. Translated: CASSEGQGDGGTEAFF.

The CDR3 nucleotides read TGTGCCATCAGTCAAAAGGGGGGTTTGGGCGGGAACACAGATACGCAGTATTTT. Residues: CAISQKGGLGGNTDTQYF. J is TRBJ2-3 and V is TRBV10-3, with D perhaps given as TRBD1 or TRBD2 (6 bases each). CDR1 and CDR2 from the germline V gene are ENHRY and SYGVKD. V gave up 5 bases and J gave up 2 bases, with 23 bases separating them. This CDR3 region has 18 residues.

This clone was observed once. The V gene is TRBV7-9, the J gene TRBJ2-7; 12 bases fit TRBD1. J gave up 4 bases and V 5 bases, and 15 bases lay outside the gene matches. Germline CDR1 and CDR2: SEHNR and FQNEAQ (reference sequence). The CDR3 spans 18 residues. CDR3 sequence: CASSSGTGGNPHTYEQYF. DNA of the CDR3: TGTGCCAGCAGCAGCGGGACAGGGGGCAATCCCCACACTTACGAGCAGTACTTC.

J is TRBJ2-5 and V is TRBV13; 7 nucleotides align to TRBD1. Germline CDR1 PRHDT, CDR2 FYEKMQ (reference sequence). V lost 4 bases and J lost 2; bases outside the gene matches: 7. This CDR3 is 15 amino acids long. The CDR3 here is CASSSWTGEQETQYF. In DNA, the CDR3 is TGTGCCAGCAGCTCGTGGACAGGCGAACAAGAGACCCAGTACTTC.

The J gene is TRBJ2-7, the V gene TRBV6-5; D perhaps matches TRBD2 (5 bases). The CDR3 covers 12 residues. Germline CDR1 is MNHEY and CDR2 is SVGAGI. Trimming removed 7 bases at V and 5 bases at J, with 12 bases between. CDR3 nucleotides: TGTGCCAGCACGGGATCAGGCCACGAGCAGTACTTC. Protein product: CASTGSGHEQYF.

The gene calls are TRBV6-1 and TRBJ1-1, with unresolved D. Germline CDR1 reads MNHNS; CDR2 reads SASEGT. This CDR3 has 13 residues. Trimming took off 4 bases at V and 6 bases at J, with 12 bases between the two ends. The chain's CDR3 is CASSVRVSAEAFF. CDR3 nucleotides: TGTGCCAGCAGTGTTCGGGTGTCCGCTGAAGCTTTCTTT.

This chain links TRBV27 with TRBJ2-3; 10 nucleotides agree with TRBD2. The trim removed 9 bases at V and 6 bases at J, leaving 12 bases unmatched. The CDR3 is 15 residues long. Germline CDR1 MNHEY, CDR2 SMNVEV (reference sequence). The chain's CDR3 is CASVAGGRGYDTQYF. Here the CDR3 DNA reads TGTGCCAGTGTAGCGGGAGGCCGGGGTTACGATACGCAGTATTTT.

CDR3 amino acids: CAIRDTGGSYNEQFF. The CDR3 nucleotides are TGTGCCATCAGGGATACGGGGGGTTCCTACAATGAGCAGTTCTTC. The chain links TRBV10-3 to TRBJ2-1; 7 nucleotides align to TRBD2. V lost 6 bases, J lost 1 base, and 6 bases stayed unmatched. The V gene's germline CDR1 is ENHRY and CDR2 SYGVKD. The CDR3 totals 15 residues.

The chain is built from TRBV4-2 and TRBJ1-1, with a weak D call TRBD1 (5 bases). V lost 6 bases and J lost 1, with 12 bases in between. Germline values: CDR1 LGHNA, CDR2 YNFKEQ. CDR3 size: 14 residues. The CDR3 here is CASSHRDGNTEAFF. The DNA for the CDR3 is TGTGCCAGCAGTCATAGGGACGGGAACACTGAAGCTTTCTTT.

The rearrangement links TRBV6-5 to TRBJ2-3; D is undetermined. The CDR3 loop spans 14 amino acids. Germline CDR1 reads MNHEY; CDR2 reads SVGAGI. Trimming left V 8 bases short and J 0 bases short, with 12 bases between. CDR3 in amino acids: CASRMSASTDTQYF. CDR3 coding DNA: TGTGCCAGCCGAATGTCAGCTAGCACAGATACGCAGTATTTT.

V usage is TRBV6-5 and J usage is TRBJ2-5; TRBD2 matches at 7 bases. The DNA end lines up better with TRBJ2-7; the J call may be wrong. Germline CDR1 and CDR2: MNHEY and SVGAGI. The CDR3 is 11 amino acids. The CDR3 sequence is CAAGLVYEQYF. CDR3 DNA: TGTGCCGCCGGACTAGTATACGAGCAGTACTTC.

This chain links TRBV1 with TRBJ2-7; TRBD1, the table's D call, lacks a check against the DNA. TRBV1 is recorded as a pseudogene. The CDR3 has 18 residues. This chain's CDR3 is CTSSQPAPSGTGKDEQYF. CDR3 coding DNA: TGCACCAGCAGCCAACCCGCGCCCTCCGGGACAGGGAAAGACGAGCAGTACTTC.

Here the CDR3 reads CASTGEGLSYSYEQYF. CDR3 DNA: TGTGCCAGCACAGGCGAGGGACTATCCTATTCCTACGAGCAGTACTTC. The chain joins TRBV6-6 to TRBJ2-7; 7 nucleotides align to TRBD2. The V and J ends lost 7 bases and 1 base, in that order; junction bases with no gene match: 13. From germline, CDR1 is MNHNY and CDR2 SVGAGI (reference sequence). The CDR3 runs to 16 residues.

This clone was seen a handful of times. The CDR3 bases are TGTGCCAGCAGCCCCTCGTCCCGTCAGCCCCAGCATTTT. Amino acids: CASSPSSRQPQHF. This chain connects TRBV6-5 to TRBJ1-5; no firm D call. V lost 6 bases and J 6 bases, leaving 12 bases between the germline ends. The germline V gene encodes CDR1 MNHEY and CDR2 SVGAGI. CDR3 length equals 13 residues.

V is TRBV29-1 and J is TRBJ1-2; D gene unclear. Germline V lookup: CDR1 SQVTM, CDR2 ANQGSEA. V lost 6 bases and J 4 bases, leaving 9 bases between the germline ends. The CDR3 spans 11 residues. CDR3 sequence reads: CSVQPIYGYTF. In DNA form, the CDR3 reads TGCAGCGTCCAACCAATCTATGGCTACACCTTC.

The genes are TRBV6-5 and TRBJ2-7; TRBD1 is a possible D gene (6 bases). This CDR3 is built from 14 residues. Trimming removed 5 bases at V and 7 bases at J, with 18 bases between. CDR1 is MNHEY, CDR2 SVGAGI, per germline. CDR3 nucleotide sequence: TGTGCCAGCAGTACGGGACAATATGAGGGGGAGCAGTACTTC. Translating it yields CASSTGQYEGEQYF.

The rearrangement uses TRBV6-5 and TRBJ1-5; TRBD1 matches 7 bases. V was pared by 6 bases and J by 5 bases, with 4 bases of the junction left unmatched. Germline values: CDR1 MNHEY, CDR2 SVGAGI. There are 13 residues in the CDR3. CDR3 in DNA: TGTGCCAGCAGCGACAGGGTGGATCAGCCCCAGCATTTT. This sequence encodes CASSDRVDQPQHF.

The V call is TRBV6-4, the J call TRBJ1-6; a weak D match, TRBD1 (6 bases). Germline V gene lookup returns CDR1 MRHNA and CDR2 SNTAGT. Trimming stripped 6 bases from V and 9 bases from J, with 18 bases between. This CDR3 has 15 residues. The CDR3 bases are TGTGCCAGCAGCCTCCGGCCAGGGGTGCCTTCACCCCTCCACTTT. Amino acids: CASSLRPGVPSPLHF.

The chain recombines TRBV6-1 with TRBJ1-1; 9 nucleotides agree with TRBD1. Per germline, CDR1 MNHNS and CDR2 SASEGT. CDR3 length: 13 residues. The V and J ends lost 7 bases and 5 bases, in that order; junction bases with no gene match: 5. CDR3 DNA sequence: TGTGCCAGCATTGGGACAGGGAGGACTGAAGCTTTCTTT. Amino acids: CASIGTGRTEAFF.

The rearrangement links TRBV5-1 to TRBJ2-2; TRBD1 matches 8 bases. Germline V gene data show CDR1 as SGHRS and CDR2 as YFSETQ. Trimming at V came to 4 bases and at J to 6 bases, leaving 8 bases not matched to a gene. This CDR3 contains 15 residues. For the CDR3, the DNA is TGCGCCAGCAGCCTTCGACAGGGGTCCCCCGGGGAGCTGTTTTTT. This codes for CASSLRQGSPGELFF.